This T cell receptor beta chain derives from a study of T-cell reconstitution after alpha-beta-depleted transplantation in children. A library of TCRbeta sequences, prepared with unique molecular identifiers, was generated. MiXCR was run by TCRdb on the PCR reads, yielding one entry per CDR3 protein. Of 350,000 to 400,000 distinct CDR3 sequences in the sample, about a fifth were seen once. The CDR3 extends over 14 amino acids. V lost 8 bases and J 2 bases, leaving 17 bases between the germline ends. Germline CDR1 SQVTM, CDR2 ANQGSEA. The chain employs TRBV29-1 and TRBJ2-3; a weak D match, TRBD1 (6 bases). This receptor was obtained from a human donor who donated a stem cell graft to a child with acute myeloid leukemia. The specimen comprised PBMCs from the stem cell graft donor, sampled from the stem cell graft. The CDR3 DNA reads TGCAGCTCCGAAGGGGGTGACTCCACAGATACGCAGTATTTT. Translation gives CSSEGGDSTDTQYF.